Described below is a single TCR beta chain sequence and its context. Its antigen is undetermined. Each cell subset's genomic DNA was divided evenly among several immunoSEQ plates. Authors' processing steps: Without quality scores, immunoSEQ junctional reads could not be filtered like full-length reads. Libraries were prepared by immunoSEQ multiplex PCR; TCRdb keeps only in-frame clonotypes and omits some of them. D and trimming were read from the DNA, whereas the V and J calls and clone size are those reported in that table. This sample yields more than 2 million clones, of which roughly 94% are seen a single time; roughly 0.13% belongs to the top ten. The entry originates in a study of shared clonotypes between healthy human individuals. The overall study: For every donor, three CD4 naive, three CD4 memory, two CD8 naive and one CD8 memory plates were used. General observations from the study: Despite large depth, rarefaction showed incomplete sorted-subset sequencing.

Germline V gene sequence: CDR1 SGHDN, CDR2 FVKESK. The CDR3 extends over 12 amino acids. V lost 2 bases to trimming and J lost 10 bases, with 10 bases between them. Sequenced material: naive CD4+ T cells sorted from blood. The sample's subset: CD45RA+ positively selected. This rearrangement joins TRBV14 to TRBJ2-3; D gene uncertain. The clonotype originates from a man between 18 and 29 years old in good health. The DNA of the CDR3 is TGTGCCAGCAGCCAATTAGGTATCGCGCAGTATTTT. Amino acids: CASSQLGIAQYF.